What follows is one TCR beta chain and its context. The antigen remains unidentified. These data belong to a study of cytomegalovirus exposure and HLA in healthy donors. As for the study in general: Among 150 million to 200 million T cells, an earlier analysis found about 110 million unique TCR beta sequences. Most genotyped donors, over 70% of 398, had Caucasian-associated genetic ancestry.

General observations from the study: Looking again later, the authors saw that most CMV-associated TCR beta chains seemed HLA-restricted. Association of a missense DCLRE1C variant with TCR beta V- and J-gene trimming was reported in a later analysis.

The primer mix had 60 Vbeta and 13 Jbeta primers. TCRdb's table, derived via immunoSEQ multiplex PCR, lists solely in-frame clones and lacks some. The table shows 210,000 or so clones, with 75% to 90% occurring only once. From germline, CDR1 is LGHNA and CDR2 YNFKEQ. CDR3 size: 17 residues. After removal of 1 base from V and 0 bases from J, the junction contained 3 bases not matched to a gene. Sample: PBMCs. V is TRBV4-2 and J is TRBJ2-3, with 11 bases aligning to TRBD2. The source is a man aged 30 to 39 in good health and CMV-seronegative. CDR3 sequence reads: CASSQGLAGGSTDTQYF. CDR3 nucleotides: TGTGCCAGCAGCCAAGGGCTAGCGGGGGGTAGCACAGATACGCAGTATTTT.